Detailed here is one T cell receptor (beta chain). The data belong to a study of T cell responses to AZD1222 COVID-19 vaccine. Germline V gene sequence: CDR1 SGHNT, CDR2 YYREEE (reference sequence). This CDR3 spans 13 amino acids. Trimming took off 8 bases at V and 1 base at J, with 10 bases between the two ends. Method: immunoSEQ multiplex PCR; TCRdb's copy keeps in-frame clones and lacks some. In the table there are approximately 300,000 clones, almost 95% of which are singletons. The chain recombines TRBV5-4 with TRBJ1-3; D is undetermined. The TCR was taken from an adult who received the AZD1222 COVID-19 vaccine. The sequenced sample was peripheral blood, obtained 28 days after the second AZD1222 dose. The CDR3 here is CASGRASGNTIYF. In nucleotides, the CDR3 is TGTGCCAGTGGTCGCGCGTCTGGAAACACCATATATTTT.